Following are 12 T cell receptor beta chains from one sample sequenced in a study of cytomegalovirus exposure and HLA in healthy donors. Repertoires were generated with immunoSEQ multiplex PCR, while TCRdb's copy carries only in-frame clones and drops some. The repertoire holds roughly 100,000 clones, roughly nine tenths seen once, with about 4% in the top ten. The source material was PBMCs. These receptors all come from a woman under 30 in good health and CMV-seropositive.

CDR3 sequence: CASSQDQGRGATNTQYF. CDR3 coding DNA: TGCGCCAGCAGCCAAGATCAGGGGCGGGGGGCCACGAATACGCAGTATTTT. The genes are TRBV4-1 and TRBJ2-3; 8 bases are shared with TRBD2. Trimming removed 0 bases from V and 7 bases from J; junction bases left unmatched: 12. This CDR3 contains 17 residues. Germline-derived CDR1 and CDR2 are MGHRA and YSYEKL.

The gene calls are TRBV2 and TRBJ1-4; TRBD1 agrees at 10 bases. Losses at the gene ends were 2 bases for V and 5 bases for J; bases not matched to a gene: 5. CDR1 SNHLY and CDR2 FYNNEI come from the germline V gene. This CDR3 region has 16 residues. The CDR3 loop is CASSEREGQGNEKLFF. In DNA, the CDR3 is TGTGCCAGCAGTGAAAGAGAGGGACAGGGGAATGAAAAACTGTTTTTT.

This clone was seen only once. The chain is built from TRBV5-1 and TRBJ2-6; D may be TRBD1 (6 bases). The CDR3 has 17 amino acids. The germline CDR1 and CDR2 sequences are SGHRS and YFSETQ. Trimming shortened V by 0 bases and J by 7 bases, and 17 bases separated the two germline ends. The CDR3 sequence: CASSLGVTGSLANVLTF. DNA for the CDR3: TGCGCCAGCAGCTTGGGGGTAACAGGGAGTCTAGCCAACGTCCTGACTTTC. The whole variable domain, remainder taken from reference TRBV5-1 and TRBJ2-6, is KAGVTQTPRYLIKTRGQQVTLSCSPISGHRSVSWYQQTPGQGLQFLFEYFSETQRNKGNFPGRFSGRQFSNSRSEMNVSTLELGDSALYLCASSLGVTGSLANVLTFGAGSRLTVL.

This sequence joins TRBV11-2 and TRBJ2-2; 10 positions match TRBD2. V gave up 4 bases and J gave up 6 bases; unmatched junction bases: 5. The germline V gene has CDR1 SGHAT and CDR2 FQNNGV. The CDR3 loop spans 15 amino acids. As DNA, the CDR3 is TGTGCCAGCAGCTCAGGACTAGCGGCGTCCGGGGAGCTGTTTTTT. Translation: CASSSGLAASGELFF.

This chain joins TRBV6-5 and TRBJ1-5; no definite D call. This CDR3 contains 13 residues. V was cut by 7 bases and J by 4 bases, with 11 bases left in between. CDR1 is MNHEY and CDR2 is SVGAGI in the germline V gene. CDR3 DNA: TGTGCCAGCACCCCGCGGTGGAATCAGCCCCAGCATTTT. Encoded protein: CASTPRWNQPQHF.

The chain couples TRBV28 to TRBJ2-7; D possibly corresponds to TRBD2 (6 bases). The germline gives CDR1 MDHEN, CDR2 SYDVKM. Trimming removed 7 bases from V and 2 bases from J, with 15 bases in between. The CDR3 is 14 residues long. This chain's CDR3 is CASTPMAGPYEQYF. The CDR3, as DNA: TGTGCCAGCACCCCCATGGCGGGACCCTACGAGCAGTACTTC.

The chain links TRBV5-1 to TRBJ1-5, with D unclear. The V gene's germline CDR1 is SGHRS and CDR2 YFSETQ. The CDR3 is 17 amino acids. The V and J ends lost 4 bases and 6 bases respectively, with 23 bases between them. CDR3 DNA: TGCGCCAGCAGCCCTAATTTACTAGGAGGCGCAGGTCAGCCCCAGCATTTT. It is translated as CASSPNLLGGAGQPQHF. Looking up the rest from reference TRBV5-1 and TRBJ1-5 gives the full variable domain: KAGVTQTPRYLIKTRGQQVTLSCSPISGHRSVSWYQQTPGQGLQFLFEYFSETQRNKGNFPGRFSGRQFSNSRSEMNVSTLELGDSALYLCASSPNLLGGAGQPQHFGDGTRLSIL.

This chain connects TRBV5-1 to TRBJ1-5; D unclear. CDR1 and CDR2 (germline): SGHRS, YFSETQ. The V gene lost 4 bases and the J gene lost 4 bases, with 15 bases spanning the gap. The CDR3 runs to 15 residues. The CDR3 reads CASSLGASPNQPQHF. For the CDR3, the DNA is TGCGCCAGCAGCCTTGGAGCCAGCCCGAATCAGCCCCAGCATTTT.

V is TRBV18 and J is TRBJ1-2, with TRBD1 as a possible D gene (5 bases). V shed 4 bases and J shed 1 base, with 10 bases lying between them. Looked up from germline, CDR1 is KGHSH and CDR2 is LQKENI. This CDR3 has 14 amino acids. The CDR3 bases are TGTGCCAGCTCACAATCCGGGGGTAACTATGGCTACACCTTC. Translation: CASSQSGGNYGYTF.

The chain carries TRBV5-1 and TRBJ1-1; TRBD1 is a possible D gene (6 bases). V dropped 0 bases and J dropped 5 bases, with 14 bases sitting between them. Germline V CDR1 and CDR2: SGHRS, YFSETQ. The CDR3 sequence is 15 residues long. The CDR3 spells CASSLDGIGGTEAFF. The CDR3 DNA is TGCGCCAGCAGCTTGGACGGGATAGGGGGAACTGAAGCTTTCTTT. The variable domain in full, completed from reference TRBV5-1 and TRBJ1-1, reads KAGVTQTPRYLIKTRGQQVTLSCSPISGHRSVSWYQQTPGQGLQFLFEYFSETQRNKGNFPGRFSGRQFSNSRSEMNVSTLELGDSALYLCASSLDGIGGTEAFFGQGTRLTVV.

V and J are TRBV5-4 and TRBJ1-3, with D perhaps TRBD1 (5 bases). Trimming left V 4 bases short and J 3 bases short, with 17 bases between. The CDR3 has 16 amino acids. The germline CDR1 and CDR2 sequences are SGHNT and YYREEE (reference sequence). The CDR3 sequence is CASSAAPQGGGNTIYF. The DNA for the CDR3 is TGTGCCAGCAGCGCAGCCCCGCAGGGTGGTGGAAACACCATATATTTT.

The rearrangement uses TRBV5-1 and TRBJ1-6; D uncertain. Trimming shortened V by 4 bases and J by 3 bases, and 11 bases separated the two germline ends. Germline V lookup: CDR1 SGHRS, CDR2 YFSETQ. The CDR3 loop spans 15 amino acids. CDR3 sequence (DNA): TGCGCCAGCAGCCAACGGGAAGACTATAATTCACCCCTCCACTTT. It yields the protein CASSQREDYNSPLHF.